Presented here are 7 T cell receptor beta chains from one specimen sequenced in a study of cytomegalovirus exposure and HLA in healthy donors. 13 Jbeta primers and 60 Vbeta primers were used for the PCR. Profiled with immunoSEQ multiplex PCR; TCRdb holds only in-frame clones, not every one. The profile covers about 180,000 clones, with 60% to 85% appearing a single time and about 1.6% taken by the ten largest. The specimen was PBMCs. Receptor source: a young man in good health and CMV-seronegative.

The chain carries TRBV28 and TRBJ2-4; tentative D call: TRBD2 (5 bases). The germline V and J ends were trimmed by 4 bases and 1 base, with 14 bases remaining between them. Looked up from germline, CDR1 is MDHEN and CDR2 is SYDVKM. The CDR3 has 16 residues. CDR3 DNA sequence: TGTGCCAGCAGTTCCTGGACGGACTGGGCCAAAAACATTCAGTACTTC. Translation gives CASSSWTDWAKNIQYF.

The V call is TRBV30, the J call TRBJ2-7, with 7 bases matching TRBD2. The CDR3 is 15 residues long. V shed 0 bases, J shed 3 bases, and the junction held 8 bases outside the gene matches. The germline V gene encodes CDR1 GTSNPN and CDR2 SVGIG (reference sequence). The CDR3 DNA sequence: TGTGCCTGGAGTGTAATGACGGGAGGAGGCTACGAGCAGTACTTC. This encodes CAWSVMTGGGYEQYF.

The count of this clone is one. The chain links TRBV19 to TRBJ2-5; D gene uncertain. Per germline, CDR1 LNHDA and CDR2 SQIVND (reference sequence). Trimming cost V 6 bases and J 1 base, with 9 bases left between them. The CDR3 totals 13 residues. The CDR3 loop is CASRRNSQETQYF. DNA of the CDR3: TGTGCCAGTAGAAGGAACAGCCAAGAGACCCAGTACTTC.

As regards this clone: Additional DNA sequences in this sample encode the identical CDR3. J is TRBJ2-3 and V is TRBV4-1, with 12 bases fitting TRBD1. CDR3 size: 17 residues. The J segment lost 3 bases and the V segment lost 4 bases, leaving 8 bases of the junction unmatched. Germline loops: CDR1 MGHRA, CDR2 YSYEKL. The CDR3 here is CASSRDGTGGLTDTQYF. The CDR3 DNA reads TGCGCCAGCAGCCGAGATGGGACAGGGGGCTTGACAGATACGCAGTATTTT.

There are a few counts of this clone. The chain has TRBV5-4 and TRBJ1-2; the D gene is possibly TRBD1 (5 bases). Per the germline V gene, CDR1 is SGHNT and CDR2 is YYREEE (reference sequence). The CDR3 has 14 amino acids. Trimming removed 5 bases at V and 2 bases at J, with 13 bases between. Here the CDR3 reads CASSPYQGNYGYTF. As DNA, the CDR3 is TGTGCCAGCAGTCCCTATCAGGGAAACTATGGCTACACCTTC.

The chain recombines TRBV6-5 with TRBJ1-2, with D hard to call. The CDR3 covers 14 residues. Trimming removed 0 bases from V and 4 bases from J, with 9 bases in between. CDR1 is MNHEY, CDR2 SVGAGI, per germline. CDR3 in amino acids: CASSYSRQVYGYTF. CDR3 DNA: TGTGCCAGCAGTTACTCCCGACAAGTCTATGGCTACACCTTC.

The chain carries TRBV19 and TRBJ2-1; TRBD2 matches at 7 bases. Trimming removed 7 bases from V and 6 bases from J; junction bases left unmatched: 9. Germline V gene sequence: CDR1 LNHDA, CDR2 SQIVND (reference sequence). The CDR3 totals 14 residues. The CDR3 loop is CASTPGSGINEQFF. In nucleotides, the CDR3 is TGTGCCAGTACTCCGGGGAGCGGGATCAATGAGCAGTTCTTC.